Described below is a single T cell receptor beta chain sequence and its context. The antigen remains unidentified. Produced via immunoSEQ multiplex PCR; TCRdb's table is partial and in-frame only. The table includes tens of thousands of clones, 85% to 95% detected once. This specimen belongs to a study of cytomegalovirus exposure and HLA in healthy donors. Study-level points and caveats: Rare TCR sequences predominated, though certain public TCRs were found in many donors. It was found in a later analysis that first-cohort TCR clusters tended to co-occur in the 95 to 150 validation repertoires. The authors enumerated around 150 TCR beta chains as linked to cytomegalovirus. Cytomegalovirus status was reportedly diagnosed by the classifier with high specificity and sensitivity.

Germline values: CDR1 SGDLS, CDR2 YYNGEE. The CDR3 covers 18 residues. V lost 0 bases and J lost 5; bases outside the gene matches: 12. Sequenced material: PBMCs. V and J are TRBV9 and TRBJ2-3, with 10 bases that match TRBD2. This TCR came from a man aged 18-30 years in good health and CMV-seropositive. CDR3 protein: CASSVDQVAGGPGDTQYF. In nucleotides, the CDR3 is TGTGCCAGCAGCGTAGATCAGGTAGCGGGGGGCCCCGGAGATACGCAGTATTTT.